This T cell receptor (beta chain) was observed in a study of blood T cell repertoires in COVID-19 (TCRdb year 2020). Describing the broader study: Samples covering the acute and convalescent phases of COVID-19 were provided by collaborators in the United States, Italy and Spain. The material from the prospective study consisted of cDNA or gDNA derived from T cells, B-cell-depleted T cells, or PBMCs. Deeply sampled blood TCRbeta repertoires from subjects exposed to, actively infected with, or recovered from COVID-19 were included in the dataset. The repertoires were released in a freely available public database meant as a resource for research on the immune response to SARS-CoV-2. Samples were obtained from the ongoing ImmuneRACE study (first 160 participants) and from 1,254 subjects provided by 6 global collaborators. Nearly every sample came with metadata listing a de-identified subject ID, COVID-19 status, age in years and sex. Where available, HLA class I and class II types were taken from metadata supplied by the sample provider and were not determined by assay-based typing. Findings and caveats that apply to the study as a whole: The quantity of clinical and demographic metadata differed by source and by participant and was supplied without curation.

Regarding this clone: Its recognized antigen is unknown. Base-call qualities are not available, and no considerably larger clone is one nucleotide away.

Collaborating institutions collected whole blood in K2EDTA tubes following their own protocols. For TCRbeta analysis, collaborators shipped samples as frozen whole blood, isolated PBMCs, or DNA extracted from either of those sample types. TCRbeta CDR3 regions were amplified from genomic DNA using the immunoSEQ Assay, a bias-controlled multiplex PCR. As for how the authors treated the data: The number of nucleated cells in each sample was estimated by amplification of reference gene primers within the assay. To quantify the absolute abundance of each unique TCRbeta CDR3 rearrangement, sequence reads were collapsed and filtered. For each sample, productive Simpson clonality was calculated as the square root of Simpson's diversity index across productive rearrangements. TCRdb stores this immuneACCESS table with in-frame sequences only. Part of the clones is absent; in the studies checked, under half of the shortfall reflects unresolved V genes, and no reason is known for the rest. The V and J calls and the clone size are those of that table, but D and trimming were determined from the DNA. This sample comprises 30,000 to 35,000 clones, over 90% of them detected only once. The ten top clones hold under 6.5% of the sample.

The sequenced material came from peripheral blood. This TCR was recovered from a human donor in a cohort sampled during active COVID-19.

The bases are TGTGCCAGCTCACCGACATTCGGGACAGGGGTAAATTCACCCCTCCACTTT. This translates into CASSPTFGTGVNSPLHF. The sequence is built from TRBV18 and TRBJ1-6; 10 bases in the middle match TRBD1. CDR1 and CDR2, per the germline V gene, are KGHSH and LQKENI. Including cysteine and phenylalanine, the CDR3 has 17 amino acids. Kept here is only the CDR3 DNA, which spans 51 bases and is read in frame from base 1. The germline V end is reduced by 3 bases and the J end by 7 bases; junction bases left unmatched: 9. The entire variable domain, with the stretches around the CDR3 drawn from the reference TRBV18 and TRBJ1-6 proteins, is NAGVMQNPRHLVRRRGQEARLRCSPMKGHSHVYWYRQLPEEGLKFMVYLQKENIIDESGMPKERFSAEFPKEGPSILRIQQVVRGDSAAYFCASSPTFGTGVNSPLHFGNGTRLTVT.